This T cell receptor beta chain was found in a study of CD8 T cells in Susac syndrome. Regarding the study as a whole: The study's TCR sequencing and HLA analysis covered a relatively small number of individuals, and the study acknowledged this.

Between the trimmed V and J ends, which lost 3 bases and 4 bases, there was a span of 10 bases. The CDR3 is made up of 12 amino acids. From germline, CDR1 is SQVTM and CDR2 ANQGSEA. With random hexamers, reverse transcription was performed on about 0.5 to 1 ug of RNA. Multiplex immunoSEQ PCR targeted 54 Vbeta and 13 Jbeta TCR beta segments. One entry per CDR3 protein results from TCRdb running MiXCR on the immunoSEQ multiplex PCR reads. The sample includes fewer than 65,000 distinct CDR3 sequences, more than 90% of them seen just once. For this clonotype: The antigen remains undetermined.

Sequencing of TCR beta was performed on blood CD8+ T cells and on blood CD4+ T cells. TEMRA cells were enriched by FACS, and CD4+ and CD8+ T cells were negatively isolated. Sequencing was done on a sample of CD8+ T cells from PBMCs. The chain links TRBV29-1 to TRBJ2-7; D call uncertain. The source of this sequence is a human donor in good health. The CDR3 sequence: CSVDTQGYEQYF. In nucleotides, the CDR3 is TGCAGCGTTGACACGCAAGGGTACGAGCAGTACTTC.